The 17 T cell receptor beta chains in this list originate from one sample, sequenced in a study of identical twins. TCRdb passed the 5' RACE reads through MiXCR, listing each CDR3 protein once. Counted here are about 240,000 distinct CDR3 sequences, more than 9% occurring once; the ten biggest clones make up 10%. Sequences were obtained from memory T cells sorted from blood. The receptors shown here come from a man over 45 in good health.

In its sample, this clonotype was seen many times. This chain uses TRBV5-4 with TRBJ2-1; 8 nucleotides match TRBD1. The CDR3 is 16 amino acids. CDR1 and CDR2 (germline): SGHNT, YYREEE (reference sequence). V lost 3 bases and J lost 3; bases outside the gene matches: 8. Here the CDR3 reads CASSSGGQDLYNEQFF. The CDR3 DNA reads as TGTGCCAGCAGCTCAGGGGGACAGGACCTCTACAATGAGCAGTTCTTC.

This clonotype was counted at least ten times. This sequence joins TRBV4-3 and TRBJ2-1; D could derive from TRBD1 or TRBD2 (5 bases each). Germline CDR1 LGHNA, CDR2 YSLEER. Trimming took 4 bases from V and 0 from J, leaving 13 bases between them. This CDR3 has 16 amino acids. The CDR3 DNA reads TGCGCCAGCAGCCCCCGGGCAGGGACCTCCTACAATGAGCAGTTCTTC. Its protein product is CASSPRAGTSYNEQFF.

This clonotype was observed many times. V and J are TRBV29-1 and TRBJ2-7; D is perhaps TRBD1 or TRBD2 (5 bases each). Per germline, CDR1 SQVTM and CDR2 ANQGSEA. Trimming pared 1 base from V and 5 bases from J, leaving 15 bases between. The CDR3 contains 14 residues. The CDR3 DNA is TGCAGCGTTGAAGGGGGGAAGGGCTTACACGAGCAGTACTTC. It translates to CSVEGGKGLHEQYF.

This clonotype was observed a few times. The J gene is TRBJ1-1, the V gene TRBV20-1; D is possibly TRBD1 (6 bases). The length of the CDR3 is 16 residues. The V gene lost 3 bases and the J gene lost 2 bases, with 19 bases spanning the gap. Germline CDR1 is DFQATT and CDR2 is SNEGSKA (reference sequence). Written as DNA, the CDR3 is TGCAGTGCTAGTTCCCAAGGACAGTTCGCTAACACTGAAGCTTTCTTT. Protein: CSASSQGQFANTEAFF.

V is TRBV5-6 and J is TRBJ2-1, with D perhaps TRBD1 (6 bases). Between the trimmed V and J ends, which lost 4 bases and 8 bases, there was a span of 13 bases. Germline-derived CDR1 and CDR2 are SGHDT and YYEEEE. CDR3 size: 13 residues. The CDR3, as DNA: TGTGCCAGCAGCCCTTTACAGGGATATGAGCAGTTCTTC. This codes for CASSPLQGYEQFF.

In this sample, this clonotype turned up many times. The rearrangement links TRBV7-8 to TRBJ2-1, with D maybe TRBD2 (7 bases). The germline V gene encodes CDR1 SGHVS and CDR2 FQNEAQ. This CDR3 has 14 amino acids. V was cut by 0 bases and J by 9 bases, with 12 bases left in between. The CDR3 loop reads CASSLAGGQVEQFF. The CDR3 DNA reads TGTGCCAGCAGCTTAGCGGGGGGGCAGGTTGAGCAGTTCTTC.

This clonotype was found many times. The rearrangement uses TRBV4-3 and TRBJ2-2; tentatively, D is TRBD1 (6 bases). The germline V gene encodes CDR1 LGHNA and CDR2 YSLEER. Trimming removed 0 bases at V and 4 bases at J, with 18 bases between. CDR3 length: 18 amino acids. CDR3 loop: CASSQDLVGGGFTGELFF. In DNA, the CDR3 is TGCGCCAGCAGCCAAGATCTCGTAGGTGGGGGCTTCACCGGGGAGCTGTTTTTT.

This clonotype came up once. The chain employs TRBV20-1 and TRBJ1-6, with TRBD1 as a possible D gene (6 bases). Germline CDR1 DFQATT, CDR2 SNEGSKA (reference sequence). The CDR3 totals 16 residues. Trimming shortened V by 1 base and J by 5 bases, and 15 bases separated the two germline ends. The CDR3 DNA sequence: TGCAGTGCTAGAGGATTTGGGGACACCGATAATTCACCCCTCCACTTT. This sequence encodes CSARGFGDTDNSPLHF.

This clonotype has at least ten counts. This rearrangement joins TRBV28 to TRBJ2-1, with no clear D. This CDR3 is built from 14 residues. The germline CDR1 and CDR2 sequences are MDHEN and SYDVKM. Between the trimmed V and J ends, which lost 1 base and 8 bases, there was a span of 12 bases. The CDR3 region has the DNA TGTGCCAGCAGTTTATTTTTACAGACGGATGAGCAGTTCTTC. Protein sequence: CASSLFLQTDEQFF.

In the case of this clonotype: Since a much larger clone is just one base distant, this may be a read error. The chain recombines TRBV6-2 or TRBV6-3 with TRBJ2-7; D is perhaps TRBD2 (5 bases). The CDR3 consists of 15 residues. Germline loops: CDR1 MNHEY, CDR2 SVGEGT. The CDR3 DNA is TGTGCCAGCAGTTCGACTATATCGATTTCCTACGAGCACTACTTC. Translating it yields CASSSTISISYEHYF.

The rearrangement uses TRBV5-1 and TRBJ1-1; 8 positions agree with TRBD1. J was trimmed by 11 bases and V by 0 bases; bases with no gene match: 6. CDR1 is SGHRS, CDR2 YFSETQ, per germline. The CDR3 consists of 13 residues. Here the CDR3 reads CASSLAGQGAAFF. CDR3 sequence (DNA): TGCGCCAGCAGCTTGGCGGGGCAGGGGGCGGCTTTCTTT.

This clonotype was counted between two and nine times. The CDR3 sequence is CASSLVARGNTEAFF. The CDR3, as DNA: TGCGCCAGCAGCTTGGTGGCTCGGGGGAACACTGAAGCTTTCTTT. The chain is built from TRBV5-1 and TRBJ1-1, with D unresolved. Germline values: CDR1 SGHRS, CDR2 YFSETQ. The CDR3 runs to 15 residues. Deletions cut 0 bases from V and 1 base from J, with 10 bases between.

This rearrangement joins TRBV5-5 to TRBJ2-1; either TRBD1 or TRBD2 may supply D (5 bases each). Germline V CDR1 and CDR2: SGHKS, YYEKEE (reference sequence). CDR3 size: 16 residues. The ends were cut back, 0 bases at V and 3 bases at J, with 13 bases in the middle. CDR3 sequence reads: CASSLETGGLYNEQFF. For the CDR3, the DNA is TGTGCCAGCAGCTTGGAGACTGGGGGTCTCTACAATGAGCAGTTCTTC.

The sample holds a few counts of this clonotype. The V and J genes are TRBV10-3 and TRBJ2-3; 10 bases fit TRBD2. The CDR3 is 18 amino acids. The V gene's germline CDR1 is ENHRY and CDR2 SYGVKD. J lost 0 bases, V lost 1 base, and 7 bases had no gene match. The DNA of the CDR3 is TGTGCCATCAGTGAGTTGGTAGCGGGGGGAGCTAGCACAGATACGCAGTATTTT. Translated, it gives CAISELVAGGASTDTQYF.

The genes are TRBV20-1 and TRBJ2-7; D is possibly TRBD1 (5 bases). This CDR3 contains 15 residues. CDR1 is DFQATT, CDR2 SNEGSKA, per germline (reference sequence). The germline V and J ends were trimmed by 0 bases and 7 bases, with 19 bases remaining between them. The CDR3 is CSARDERAFRGEQYF. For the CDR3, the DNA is TGCAGTGCTAGAGATGAAAGGGCCTTTAGGGGAGAGCAGTACTTC.

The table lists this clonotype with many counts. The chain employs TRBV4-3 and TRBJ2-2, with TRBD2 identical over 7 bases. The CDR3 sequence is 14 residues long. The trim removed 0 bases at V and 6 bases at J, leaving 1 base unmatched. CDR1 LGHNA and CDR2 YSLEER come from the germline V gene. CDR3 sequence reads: CASSQDSGPGELFF. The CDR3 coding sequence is TGCGCCAGCAGCCAAGATAGCGGGCCCGGGGAGCTGTTTTTT.

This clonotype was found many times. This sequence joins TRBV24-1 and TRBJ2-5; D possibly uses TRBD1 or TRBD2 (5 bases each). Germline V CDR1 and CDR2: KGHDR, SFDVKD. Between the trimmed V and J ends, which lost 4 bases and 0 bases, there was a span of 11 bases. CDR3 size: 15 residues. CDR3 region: CATSDPVGDQETQYF. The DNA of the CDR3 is TGTGCCACCAGTGACCCTGTGGGGGACCAAGAGACCCAGTACTTC.